This T cell receptor (beta chain) was captured in a study of T cell repertoires in cytomegalovirus infection. Study information: An indication of both CMV infection and matching HLA type came from public TCR beta signatures.

Study-wide findings and caveats: HLA-C-restricted TCR beta clonotypes specific for CMV led the ex vivo response.

This clonotype was found a few times. Antigen: not known. TCRdb itself ran the reads through MiXCR, one entry per CDR3 protein. The sample contains some 120,000 distinct CDR3 sequences, over 25% of which appear only once. Germline values: CDR1 ENHRY, CDR2 SYGVKD. V was clipped by 0 bases and J by 3 bases, with 9 bases between them. This CDR3 has 16 amino acids. This TCR was sampled from a human donor in good health (CMV status not recorded). Some clones in this sample may be carry-over from other donors' samples. The V gene is TRBV10-3, the J gene TRBJ1-6; D unclear. This sample comprised CD8+ T cells from cultured PBMCs, obtained from culture after CMV antigen stimulation. CDR3 DNA: TGTGCCATCAGTGAGTCCCAGGCTTTCTATAATTCACCCCTCCACTTT. Translation: CAISESQAFYNSPLHF.